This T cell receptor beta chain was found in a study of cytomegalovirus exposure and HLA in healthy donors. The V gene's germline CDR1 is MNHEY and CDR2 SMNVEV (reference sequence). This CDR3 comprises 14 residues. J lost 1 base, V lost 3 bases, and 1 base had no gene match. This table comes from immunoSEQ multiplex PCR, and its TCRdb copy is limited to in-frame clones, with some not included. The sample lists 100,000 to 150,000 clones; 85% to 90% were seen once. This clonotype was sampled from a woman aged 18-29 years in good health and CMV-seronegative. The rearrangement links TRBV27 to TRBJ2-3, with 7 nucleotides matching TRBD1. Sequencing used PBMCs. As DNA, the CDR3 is TGTGCCAGCAGTTTTACAGGGGGCACAGATACGCAGTATTTT. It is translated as CASSFTGGTDTQYF.